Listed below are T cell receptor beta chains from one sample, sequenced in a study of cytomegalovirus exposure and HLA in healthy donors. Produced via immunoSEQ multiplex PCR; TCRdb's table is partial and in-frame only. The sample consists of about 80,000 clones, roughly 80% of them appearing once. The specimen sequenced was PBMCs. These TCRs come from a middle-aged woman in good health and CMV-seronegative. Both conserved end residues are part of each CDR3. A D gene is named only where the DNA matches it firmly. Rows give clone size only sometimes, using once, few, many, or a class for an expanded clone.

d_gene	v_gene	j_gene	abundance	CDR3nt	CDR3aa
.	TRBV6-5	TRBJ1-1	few	TGTGCCAGCAGTTACGGGGGGACTGAAGCTTTCTTT	CASSYGGTEAFF
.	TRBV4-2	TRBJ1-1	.	TGTGCCAGCAGCGGGGCGAAGAACACTGAAGCTTTCTTT	CASSGAKNTEAFF
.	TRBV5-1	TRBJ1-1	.	TGCGCCAGCAGCTGGGATGGGGGCGCCCCGGCTTTCTTT	CASSWDGGAPAFF
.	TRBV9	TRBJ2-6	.	TGTGCCAGCAGCGTGGTCCCGGACACTGGGGCCAACGTCCTGACTTTC	CASSVVPDTGANVLTF
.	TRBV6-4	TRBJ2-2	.	TGTGCCAGCAAAACGGAGGGGGCGGGCACCGGGGAGCTGTTTTTT	CASKTEGAGTGELFF
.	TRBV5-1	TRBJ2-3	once	TGCGCCAGCAGCTTGCAGCGGACCACAGATACGCAGTATTTT	CASSLQRTTDTQYF
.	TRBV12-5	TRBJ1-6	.	TGTGCTAGTGGTAACTACAGGGAGTCACCCCTCCACTTT	CASGNYRESPLHF
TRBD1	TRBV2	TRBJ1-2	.	TGTGCCAGCAGGGCAGGACAGGCTGCCCCCTATGGCTACACCTTC	CASRAGQAAPYGYTF
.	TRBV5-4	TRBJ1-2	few	TGTGCCAGCGGGGAGGGGAACGACTATGGCTACACCTTC	CASGEGNDYGYTF
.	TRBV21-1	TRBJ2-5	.	TGTGCCAGCAGCAGCCTACTTTGGGGAGGGCCTCGCGTATCAGTCCTAGGAACCCAGTACTTC	CASSSLLWGGPRVSVLGTQYF
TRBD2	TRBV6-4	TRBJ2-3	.	TGTGCCAGCAGTGCAGGCGGGGGGGAAGGAGATACGCAGTATTTT	CASSAGGGEGDTQYF
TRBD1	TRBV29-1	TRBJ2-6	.	TGCAGCGTTGAAACAGGGGTCGGGGCCAACGTCCTGACTTTC	CSVETGVGANVLTF
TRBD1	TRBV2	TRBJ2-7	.	TGTGCCAGCAGGGGGACAGGGGTGCAGTACTTC	CASRGTGVQYF
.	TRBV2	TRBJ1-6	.	TGTGCCAGCACCGGGACAACCTATAATTCACCCCTCCACTTT	CASTGTTYNSPLHF
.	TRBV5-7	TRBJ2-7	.	TGTGCCAGCAGCTCTCACCCGCGGGGGCCCTACGAGCAGTACTTC	CASSSHPRGPYEQYF
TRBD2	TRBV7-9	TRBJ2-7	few	TGTGCCAGCATGACCTGGGGCGGGGGTTCCTTCGAGCAGTACTTC	CASMTWGGGSFEQYF
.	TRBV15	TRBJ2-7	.	TGTGCCACCAGCAGTCTGGGCGTTCGCTACGAGCAGTACTTC	CATSSLGVRYEQYF
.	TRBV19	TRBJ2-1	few	TGTGCCAGTAGTTTTTATAGCGGACCCTACAATGAGCAGTTCTTC	CASSFYSGPYNEQFF
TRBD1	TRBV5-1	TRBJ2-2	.	TGCGCCAGCAGCCCTCCTCCCAAGGGGGCGCCCGGGGAGCTGTTTTTT	CASSPPPKGAPGELFF
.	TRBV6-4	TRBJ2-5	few	TGTGCCAGCAGTCCGGTCGGCGGGAACCAAGAGACCCAGTACTTC	CASSPVGGNQETQYF
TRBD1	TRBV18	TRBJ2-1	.	TGTGCCAGCTCACAGATACAGGGGACCCTTTCACCCAATGAGCAGTTCTTC	CASSQIQGTLSPNEQFF
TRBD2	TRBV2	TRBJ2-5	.	TGTGCCAGCAGTGAAGCTAGCGGGAGGGCCAGAGAGACCCAGTACTTC	CASSEASGRARETQYF
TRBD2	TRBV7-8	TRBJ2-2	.	TGTGCCAGCAGCTTAAATGTGCGGGGGATGATCGGGGAGCTGTTTTTT	CASSLNVRGMIGELFF
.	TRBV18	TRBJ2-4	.	TGTGCCAGCTCACCACCGTCATATGCAGGGACCAAAAACATTCAGTACTTC	CASSPPSYAGTKNIQYF
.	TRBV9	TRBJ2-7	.	TGTGCCAGCAGCGTAGCGGGTAATGGTAACGAACAGTACTTC	CASSVAGNGNEQYF
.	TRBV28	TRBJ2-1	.	TGTGCCATCGGGAGCTCCTACAATGAGCAGTTCTTC	CAIGSSYNEQFF
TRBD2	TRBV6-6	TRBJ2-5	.	TGTGCCAGCAGTTACTCGTCGGGGGGACAAGAGACCCAGTACTTC	CASSYSSGGQETQYF
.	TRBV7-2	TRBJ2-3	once	TGTGCCAGCAGCTTCACTAGAACAGATACGCAGTATTTT	CASSFTRTDTQYF
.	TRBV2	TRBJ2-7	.	TGTGCCAGTGAAAGAGGGGGAGGGCCGCGGGAGCAGTACTTC	CASERGGGPREQYF
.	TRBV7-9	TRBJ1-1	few	TGTGCCAGCAGCCGACCATGGGCAGACACTGAAGCTTTCTTT	CASSRPWADTEAFF
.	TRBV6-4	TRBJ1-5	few	TGTGCCAGCAGTGACTCGGCAGGCAATCAGCCCCAGCATTTT	CASSDSAGNQPQHF
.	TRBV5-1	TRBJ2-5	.	TGCGCCAGCAGCATCACAGGGTCGAGTGGAGAGACCCAGTACTTC	CASSITGSSGETQYF
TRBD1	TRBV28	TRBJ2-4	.	TGTGCCAGCAGGCTACAGGGGGCGGCCAAAAACATTCAGTACTTC	CASRLQGAAKNIQYF
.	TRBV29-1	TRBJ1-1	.	TGCAGCGTTGTCCCCGGGGTGAACACTGAAGCTTTCTTT	CSVVPGVNTEAFF